This entry lists 9 T cell receptor beta chains sequenced from one sample in a study of blood T cell repertoires in COVID-19. Sequencing was performed with immunoSEQ multiplex PCR; in TCRdb, only in-frame clones are kept and a portion is missing. The table lists 87,000 or so clones, about 85% of them singletons. Source material: peripheral blood. Source of these receptors: a woman aged 80 or older with COVID-19, enrolled during active disease.

The rearrangement links TRBV30 to TRBJ1-2; TRBD1 matches at 9 bases. The length of the CDR3 is 15 residues. V dropped 4 bases and J dropped 4; count of bases not matched to a gene: 10. Germline V gene lookup returns CDR1 GTSNPN and CDR2 SVGIG (reference sequence). CDR3 coding DNA: TGTGCCTGGATTAGGACAGGGGTCGCGTTCTATGGCTACACCTTC. Its translation: CAWIRTGVAFYGYTF.

The chain employs TRBV6-2 or TRBV6-3 and TRBJ1-5, with D uncertain. Trimming removed 0 bases from V and 2 bases from J, with 11 bases in between. Per the germline V gene, CDR1 is MNHEY and CDR2 is SVGEGT. This CDR3 spans 16 amino acids. CDR3 region: CASSYSTGWGNQPQHF. The CDR3 region has the DNA TGTGCCAGCAGTTACTCGACGGGGTGGGGCAATCAGCCCCAGCATTTT.

This clone was observed once. The chain links TRBV18 to TRBJ2-2; 9 nucleotides match TRBD1. Germline CDR1 and CDR2: KGHSH and LQKENI. With 4 bases clipped from V and 2 bases from J, the junction kept 5 bases outside the gene matches. The CDR3 consists of 16 residues. The CDR3 bases are TGTGCCAGCTCACTAAGGACAGGGGTCAACACCGGGGAGCTGTTTTTT. Residues: CASSLRTGVNTGELFF.

The V and J genes are TRBV3-1 (or the pseudogene TRBV3-2) and TRBJ2-7, with TRBD1 matching over 8 bases. J gave up 5 bases and V 3 bases, and 6 bases lay outside the gene matches. The CDR3 contains 14 residues. Germline V gives CDR1 LGHDT, CDR2 YNNKEL (reference sequence). CDR3 sequence: CASSQTQGAHEQYF. Here the CDR3 DNA reads TGTGCCAGCAGCCAGACCCAGGGGGCTCACGAGCAGTACTTC.

This clone has a single count. The genes are TRBV6-2 or TRBV6-3 and TRBJ2-1, with D possibly being TRBD1 (5 bases). The V gene's germline CDR1 is MNHEY and CDR2 SVGEGT. CDR3 size: 11 residues. Trimming took off 5 bases at V and 14 bases at J, with 13 bases between the two ends. The DNA for the CDR3 is TGTGCCAGCAGTGACGGACAAAGGAAGTTCTTC. Protein product: CASSDGQRKFF.

The V gene is TRBV28, the J gene TRBJ2-2; TRBD2 agrees at 9 bases. This CDR3 is 17 amino acids long. The V gene's germline CDR1 is MDHEN and CDR2 SYDVKM. The ends lost 6 bases at V and 5 bases at J; junction bases unmatched: 13. Here the CDR3 reads CASRPIAGVSETGELFF. Written as DNA, the CDR3 is TGTGCCAGCAGGCCAATAGCGGGAGTTAGTGAGACCGGGGAGCTGTTTTTT.

The V call is TRBV24-1, the J call TRBJ2-3; 7 bases map to TRBD1. The V gene's germline CDR1 is KGHDR and CDR2 SFDVKD. The V and J ends lost 4 bases and 4 bases, in that order; junction bases with no gene match: 10. CDR3 length: 16 residues. CDR3 region: CATSDLQGNQADTQYF. DNA of the CDR3: TGTGCCACCAGTGACTTACAGGGGAACCAAGCAGATACGCAGTATTTT.

This chain uses TRBV2 with TRBJ1-4; no firm D call. Germline CDR1 SNHLY, CDR2 FYNNEI. The germline V and J ends were trimmed by 8 bases and 13 bases, with 23 bases remaining between them. The CDR3 runs to 14 residues. The CDR3 DNA reads as TGTGCCAGCGCCCCGAGGACCGGGATGAAAGCACTGTTTTTT. Translating it yields CASAPRTGMKALFF.

The rearrangement uses TRBV19 and TRBJ2-2, with TRBD2 identical over 10 bases. Unmatched junction bases numbered 5, after V lost 5 bases and J lost 5 bases. CDR3 length: 15 amino acids. CDR1 is LNHDA and CDR2 is SQIVND in the germline V gene (reference sequence). The CDR3 DNA follows: TGTGCCAGTAGTGTGCTAGCGGGAGTAACCGGGGAGCTGTTTTTT. It is translated as CASSVLAGVTGELFF.